This T cell receptor beta chain comes out of a study of siplizumab effects on memory and regulatory T cells. CDR3 size: 14 residues. Germline lookup yields CDR1 KGHSH and CDR2 LQKENI. Trimming cost V 2 bases and J 0 bases, with 5 bases left between them. In each sample, approximately 90,000 TCR templates were assayed. Sequencing was performed with immunoSEQ multiplex PCR; in TCRdb, only in-frame clones are kept and a portion is missing. The sample yields tens of thousands of clones, more than 95% seen once. The chain joins TRBV18 to TRBJ1-5; no definite D call. The sequenced sample was naive CD4+ T cells sorted from blood. This sequence was found in a human donor in good health. In nucleotides, the CDR3 is TGTGCCAGCTCACCAGAGGCTAGCAATCAGCCCCAGCATTTT. Translated, it gives CASSPEASNQPQHF.